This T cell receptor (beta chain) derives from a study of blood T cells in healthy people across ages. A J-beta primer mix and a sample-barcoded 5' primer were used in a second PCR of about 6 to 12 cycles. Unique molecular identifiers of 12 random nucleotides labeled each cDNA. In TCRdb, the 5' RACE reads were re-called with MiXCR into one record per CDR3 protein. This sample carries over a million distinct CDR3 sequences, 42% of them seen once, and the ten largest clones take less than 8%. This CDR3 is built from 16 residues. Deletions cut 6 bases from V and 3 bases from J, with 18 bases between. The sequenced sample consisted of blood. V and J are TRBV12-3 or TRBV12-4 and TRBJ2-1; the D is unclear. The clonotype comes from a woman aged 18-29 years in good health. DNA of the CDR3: TGTGCCAGCAGCAAGACCCCCCCGGAATTCTACAATGAGCAGTTCTTC. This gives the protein CASSKTPPEFYNEQFF.